The 30 T cell receptor beta chains reported below all come from one sample, sequenced in a study of OX40 agonist ivuxolimab in advanced cancers. The assay was immunoSEQ multiplex PCR, and TCRdb's table has in-frame clones only and misses some. This sample has fewer than 90,000 clones; 88% occur once, and the top ten carry around 2.3%. The sequencing here drew on CD4+ or CD8+ T cells sorted from blood, taken in a trial of the OX40 agonist ivuxolimab. The receptors shown here come from an adult with an advanced solid tumor such as melanoma, head and neck, liver or kidney cancer.

This clone was seen once. Other DNA sequences within the sample encode an identical CDR3. The chain combines TRBV29-1 with TRBJ2-1; D might be TRBD1 or TRBD2, each matching 5 bases. The CDR3 length is 10 residues. The ends were cut back, 3 bases at V and 12 bases at J, with 9 bases in the middle. Germline V CDR1 and CDR2: SQVTM, ANQGSEA. The CDR3 nucleotides are TGCAGCGTTGAGACTGGGGGGCAGTTCTTC. Amino acid sequence: CSVETGGQFF.

The rearrangement links TRBV10-3 to TRBJ1-1, with D possibly TRBD1 on 6 matching bases. The CDR3 has 13 residues. The germline CDR1 and CDR2 sequences are ENHRY and SYGVKD. V was pared by 11 bases and J by 1 base, with 14 bases between. This CDR3 reads CASRGRGNTEAFF. The CDR3 nucleotides read TGTGCCTCCAGGGGCAGGGGGAACACTGAAGCTTTCTTT.

CDR3 region: CASSLGGIETQYF. CDR3 bases: TGTGCCAGCAGCTTAGGGGGGATCGAGACCCAGTACTTC. This chain links TRBV7-3 with TRBJ2-5, with D tentatively TRBD2 (6 bases). CDR3 length: 13 amino acids. The germline CDR1 and CDR2 sequences are SGHTA and FQGTGA. Deletions cut 2 bases from V and 5 bases from J, with 9 bases between.

The chain has TRBV19 and TRBJ1-1; possibly TRBD1 for D (5 bases). CDR1 and CDR2 (germline): LNHDA, SQIVND (reference sequence). Trimming cost V 4 bases and J 7 bases, with 13 bases left between them. This CDR3 has 13 residues. The CDR3 loop is CASSNLGGIEAFF. CDR3 coding DNA: TGTGCCAGTAGTAATCTCGGGGGGATTGAAGCTTTCTTT.

In this sample, this clone turned up a few times. The chain couples TRBV15 to TRBJ2-7; D possibly corresponds to TRBD2 (5 bases). Germline V gives CDR1 LNHNV, CDR2 YYDKDF (reference sequence). Trimming removed 6 bases from V and 1 base from J, with 19 bases in between. The CDR3 length is 16 residues. The CDR3 loop reads CATRNALGRRSYEQYF. The DNA for the CDR3 is TGTGCCACCAGAAACGCTTTAGGGCGGAGGTCCTACGAGCAGTACTTC. Variable domain in full (rest from reference TRBV15 and TRBJ2-7): DAMVIQNPRYQVTQFGKPVTLSCSQTLNHNVMYWYQQKSSQAPKLLFHYYDKDFNNEADTPDNFQSRRPNTSFCFLDIRSPGLGDTAMYLCATRNALGRRSYEQYFGPGTRLTVT.

V and J are TRBV11-2 and TRBJ2-2; TRBD2 aligns across 7 bases. This CDR3 comprises 16 residues. The junction had 11 bases not matched to a gene; V was cut back by 4 bases and J by 6 bases. Germline V gene sequence: CDR1 SGHAT, CDR2 FQNNGV. The CDR3 region is CASSWGRDYEAGELFF. In nucleotides, the CDR3 is TGTGCCAGCAGCTGGGGCCGGGACTATGAGGCCGGGGAGCTGTTTTTT.

V usage is TRBV14 and J usage is TRBJ1-5, with 9 bases identical to TRBD1. V trimming: 0 bases; J trimming: 2 bases; junction bases outside the gene matches: 14. CDR1 is SGHDN, CDR2 FVKESK, per germline. The CDR3 totals 20 residues. Here the CDR3 DNA reads TGTGCCAGCAGCCAAGATTCGGGCGGGACAGGGAGGTTAGGCAATCAGCCCCAGCATTTT. Translating gives CASSQDSGGTGRLGNQPQHF.

The rearrangement uses TRBV28 and TRBJ1-2, with 7 bases identical to TRBD1. The J segment lost 3 bases and the V segment lost 8 bases, leaving 9 bases of the junction unmatched. The CDR3 is 14 residues long. CDR1 is MDHEN and CDR2 is SYDVKM in the germline V gene. This CDR3 is CASALPGGDYGYTF. CDR3 DNA sequence: TGTGCCAGCGCACTTCCAGGGGGTGACTATGGCTACACCTTC.

This chain links TRBV2 with TRBJ2-7; D is undetermined. The ends were cut back, 6 bases at V and 4 bases at J, with 10 bases in the middle. This CDR3 comprises 12 residues. Germline V gene lookup returns CDR1 SNHLY and CDR2 FYNNEI. The CDR3 DNA follows: TGTGCCAGCAGCCGAGATACTTACGAGCAGTACTTC. It codes for CASSRDTYEQYF.

The chain recombines TRBV6-1 with TRBJ1-3; D not resolved. Looked up from germline, CDR1 is MNHNS and CDR2 is SASEGT. This CDR3 contains 12 residues. Trimming pared 6 bases from V and 6 bases from J, leaving 9 bases between. CDR3 coding DNA: TGTGCCAGCAGACACGCGGAAAACACCATATATTTT. Residues: CASRHAENTIYF.

The rearrangement joins TRBV2 to TRBJ1-1, with D possibly TRBD1 on 6 matching bases. Trimming removed 7 bases from V and 1 base from J, with 7 bases in between. Germline CDR1 and CDR2: SNHLY and FYNNEI. This CDR3 has 12 amino acids. The CDR3: CASTGQNTEAFF. Here the CDR3 DNA reads TGTGCCAGCACGGGACAGAACACTGAAGCTTTCTTT.

The V and J genes are TRBV2 and TRBJ1-1; tentative D call: TRBD1 (5 bases). Per germline, CDR1 SNHLY and CDR2 FYNNEI. Trimming shortened V by 10 bases and J by 2 bases, and 14 bases separated the two germline ends. CDR3 size: 13 residues. In DNA form, the CDR3 reads TGTGCCACGCGGGGCAGGCGCAACACTGAAGCTTTCTTT. It encodes CATRGRRNTEAFF. The full variable domain, completed using reference TRBV2 and TRBJ1-1, is EPEVTQTPSHQVTQMGQEVILRCVPISNHLYFYWYRQILGQKVEFLVSFYNNEISEKSEIFDDQFSVERPDGSNFTLKIRSTKLEDSAMYFCATRGRRNTEAFFGQGTRLTVV.

The chain combines TRBV7-2 with TRBJ1-2; D is ambiguous. The V end lost 4 bases, the J end lost 7 bases, and 10 bases lay between the germline ends. The CDR3 length is 12 residues. Per the germline V gene, CDR1 is SGHTA and CDR2 is FQGNSA. CDR3 loop: CASSSRMLGYTF. DNA for the CDR3: TGTGCCAGCAGCTCGAGAATGCTTGGCTACACCTTC.

The V call is TRBV7-9, the J call TRBJ2-5, with D unclear. Germline CDR1 is SEHNR and CDR2 is FQNEAQ (reference sequence). The V end lost 2 bases, the J end lost 4 bases, and 8 bases lay between the germline ends. The CDR3 extends over 13 amino acids. DNA for the CDR3: TGTGCCAGCAGCTTAATTTTGGGAGAGACCCAGTACTTC. Its protein product is CASSLILGETQYF.

The chain combines TRBV2 with TRBJ1-1; D not resolved. Trimming cost V 4 bases and J 4 bases, with 10 bases left between them. The CDR3 is 13 amino acids. Germline CDR1 and CDR2: SNHLY and FYNNEI. CDR3 in amino acids: CASSGEASTEAFF. The CDR3 DNA reads as TGTGCCAGCAGTGGTGAGGCGAGCACTGAAGCTTTCTTT.

This chain uses TRBV7-3 with TRBJ2-2, with TRBD2 identical over 7 bases. Germline V gives CDR1 SGHTA, CDR2 FQGTGA. CDR3 length: 16 amino acids. After removal of 0 bases from V and 4 bases from J, the junction contained 5 bases not matched to a gene. Here the CDR3 DNA reads TGTGCCAGCAGCTTAACCCCTCCGGGAGGCACCGGGGAGCTGTTTTTT. This encodes CASSLTPPGGTGELFF.

The chain recombines TRBV6-1 with TRBJ1-1, with D possibly being TRBD1 (5 bases). V was shortened by 2 bases and J by 7 bases, with 11 bases between the two germline ends. CDR3 length equals 13 residues. The V gene's germline CDR1 is MNHNS and CDR2 SASEGT. The CDR3 sequence: CASSEIDRGEAFF. The CDR3 nucleotides read TGTGCCAGCAGTGAAATTGACAGAGGTGAAGCTTTCTTT.

The rearrangement uses TRBV20-1 and TRBJ2-2, with no clear D. The CDR3 loop spans 11 amino acids. CDR1 is DFQATT, CDR2 SNEGSKA, per germline (reference sequence). Trimming left V 5 bases short and J 7 bases short, with 8 bases between. The CDR3 DNA follows: TGCAGTGCTTCGGACCTCGGGGAGCTGTTTTTT. This gives the protein CSASDLGELFF.

This clone was observed a single time. CDR3 region: CASSLGSVRTGELFF. CDR3 bases: TGTGCCAGCAGCTTAGGTTCTGTGCGCACCGGGGAGCTGTTTTTT. This rearrangement joins TRBV7-2 to TRBJ2-2; no clear D. This CDR3 contains 15 residues. V was clipped by 1 base and J by 4 bases, with 10 bases between them. Looked up from germline, CDR1 is SGHTA and CDR2 is FQGNSA. Filled out from reference TRBV7-2 and TRBJ2-2, the complete variable domain reads GAGVSQSPSNKVTEKGKDVELRCDPISGHTALYWYRQSLGQGLEFLIYFQGNSAPDKSGLPSDRFSAERTGGSVSTLTIQRTQQEDSAVYLCASSLGSVRTGELFFGEGSRLTVL.

V gene TRBV7-3 combines with J gene TRBJ2-3; TRBD1 is a possible D gene (5 bases). The V end was cut by 5 bases, the J end by 5 bases, with 8 bases between. The CDR3 extends over 12 amino acids. The germline V gene has CDR1 SGHTA and CDR2 FQGTGA. In DNA, the CDR3 is TGTGCCAGCAGCCAAACAGGAGATACGCAGTATTTT. Translation: CASSQTGDTQYF. Full variable domain (remainder filled in from reference TRBV7-3 and TRBJ2-3): GAGVSQTPSNKVTEKGKYVELRCDPISGHTALYWYRQSLGQGPEFLIYFQGTGAADDSGLPNDRFFAVRPEGSVSTLKIQRTERGDSAVYLCASSQTGDTQYFGPGTRLTVL.

The chain links TRBV19 to TRBJ2-1; D tentatively reads TRBD1 or TRBD2 (6 bases each). Germline-derived CDR1 and CDR2 are LNHDA and SQIVND (reference sequence). This CDR3 has 13 residues. The V end was cut by 5 bases, the J end by 5 bases, with 10 bases between. For the CDR3, the DNA is TGTGCCAGTAGTCGGGGGCGAAACAATGAGCAGTTCTTC. Translating it yields CASSRGRNNEQFF.

The rearrangement joins TRBV10-3 to TRBJ1-2; 12 bases are a match to TRBD1. The length of the CDR3 is 16 residues. Trimming took 4 bases from V and 7 from J; bases not matched to a gene: 10. The germline CDR1 and CDR2 sequences are ENHRY and SYGVKD. CDR3 loop: CAISVVGQGALGGYTF. Written as DNA, the CDR3 is TGTGCCATCAGTGTAGTGGGACAGGGGGCGTTAGGTGGCTACACCTTC.

This clone showed up just a few times. Here the CDR3 reads CASSPTGAQQETQYF. The DNA for the CDR3 is TGTGCCAGCAGCCCGACGGGGGCCCAGCAAGAGACCCAGTACTTC. The chain links TRBV5-4 to TRBJ2-5; D assignment may be TRBD1 or TRBD2 (6 bases each). CDR1 and CDR2 (germline): SGHNT, YYREEE (reference sequence). The CDR3 length is 15 residues. V shed 4 bases and J shed 2 bases, with 15 bases lying between them.

This CDR3 is CASRKEGQGAYEQYF. DNA for the CDR3: TGTGCCAGCAGAAAGGAGGGACAGGGGGCCTACGAGCAGTACTTC. The rearrangement links TRBV6-4 to TRBJ2-7; 11 bases fit TRBD1. The J segment lost 2 bases and the V segment lost 6 bases, leaving 6 bases of the junction unmatched. The CDR3 is 15 residues long. Looked up from germline, CDR1 is MRHNA and CDR2 is SNTAGT.

V and J are TRBV5-1 and TRBJ2-3, with TRBD2 matching 13 bases. Germline CDR1 is SGHRS and CDR2 is YFSETQ. Unmatched junction bases numbered 6, after V lost 4 bases and J lost 1 base. The CDR3 loop spans 17 amino acids. CDR3 protein: CASSPGTSGAGTDTQYF. The CDR3 region has the DNA TGCGCCAGCAGCCCTGGGACTAGCGGGGCGGGCACAGATACGCAGTATTTT.

The J gene is TRBJ2-1, the V gene TRBV7-9, with D possibly being TRBD1 or TRBD2 (6 bases each). The CDR3 loop spans 14 amino acids. CDR1 is SEHNR and CDR2 is FQNEAQ in the germline V gene (reference sequence). V lost 5 bases to trimming and J lost 8 bases, with 16 bases between them. CDR3 coding DNA: TGTGCCAGCAGCCCACGGGGGCTCGGCGATGAGCAGTTCTTC. This translates into CASSPRGLGDEQFF. Combining the CDR3 with reference TRBV7-9 and TRBJ2-1 gives the whole variable domain DTGVSQNPRHKITKRGQNVTFRCDPISEHNRLYWYRQTLGQGPEFLTYFQNEAQLEKSRLLSDRFSAERPKGSFSTLEIQRTEQGDSAMYLCASSPRGLGDEQFFGPGTRLTVL.

The V call is TRBV5-1, the J call TRBJ2-2, with no clear D. Germline V CDR1 and CDR2: SGHRS, YFSETQ. The CDR3 spans 15 residues. Trimming shortened V by 2 bases and J by 5 bases, and 13 bases separated the two germline ends. CDR3 coding DNA: TGCGCCAGCAGCTTAAGAAGCCTCAAGACCGGGGAGCTGTTTTTT. It encodes CASSLRSLKTGELFF.

The chain carries TRBV7-8 and TRBJ2-7; D gene unclear. V was cut by 1 base and J by 5 bases, with 9 bases left in between. Germline V gives CDR1 SGHVS, CDR2 FQNEAQ. CDR3 length: 13 residues. DNA of the CDR3: TGTGCCAGCAGCTTAGTGGGTACCCACGAGCAGTACTTC. It specifies CASSLVGTHEQYF.

CDR3: CASSEARSTGELFF. CDR3 nucleotides: TGTGCCAGCAGTGAAGCGCGAAGCACCGGGGAGCTGTTTTTT. This rearrangement joins TRBV2 to TRBJ2-2; no reliable D call. V shed 0 bases and J shed 4 bases, with 6 bases lying between them. CDR3 length: 14 residues. Germline V gives CDR1 SNHLY, CDR2 FYNNEI.

Notes on this clone: The junction and the germline gene differ at one end; a read error may be behind it. The chain carries TRBV28 and TRBJ2-5; 8 positions match TRBD2. CDR3 length: 11 amino acids. Germline values: CDR1 MDHEN, CDR2 SYDVKM. CDR3 amino acids: CASSSGGPLNF. CDR3 coding DNA: TGTGCCAGCAGTTCGGGGGGGCCTCTAAACTTC.